These T cell receptor beta chains were read from a single sample in a study of T cell responses to AZD1222 COVID-19 vaccine. Some clones are missing from TCRdb's copy, which holds only in-frame ones; the method was immunoSEQ multiplex PCR. The sample has roughly 100,000 clones, roughly 90% seen once; the top ten hold around 2.3%. Sequencing used peripheral blood, obtained on day 0 of AZD1222 vaccination. All receptors derive from an adult in good health. CDR3s include the opening cysteine and the closing phenylalanine or tryptophan. A D gene is named only where the DNA matches it firmly. For some rows the clone size is stated as once, few or many, or as a class when expanded; others skip it.

>TRBJ2-3|15|TRBD1|NA|TRBV5-4
CASRGRGRGTDTQYF
TGTGCCAGCAGGGGCAGGGGGAGAGGCACAGATACGCAGTATTTT
>TRBJ2-5|14|TRBD1|few|TRBV2
CASRGTGGRETQYF
TGTGCCAGCAGGGGGACAGGGGGCAGGGAGACCCAGTACTTC
>TRBJ2-1|18|TRBD2|once|TRBV10-1
CASSPRGTSKTVGLPQFF
TGCGCCAGCAGTCCCCGTGGGACTAGTAAGACTGTTGGGCTACCGCAGTTCTTC
>TRBJ2-1|15|NA|NA|TRBV9
CASSVDRSSYNEQFF
TGTGCCAGCAGCGTAGACAGGAGCTCCTACAATGAGCAGTTCTTC
>TRBJ2-7|14|NA|medium-sized|TRBV5-1
CASSLVAGGHEQYF
TGCGCCAGCAGCTTGGTAGCAGGCGGACACGAGCAGTACTTC
>TRBJ2-7|15|NA|once|TRBV7-9
CASSLAGGDSYEQYF
TGTGCCAGCAGCTTAGCGGGGGGTGATTCCTACGAGCAGTACTTC
>TRBJ1-4|16|TRBD1|NA|TRBV2
CASRVQGARPNEKLFF
TGTGCCAGCAGGGTACAGGGGGCGAGGCCTAATGAAAAACTGTTTTTT
>TRBJ1-4|15|NA|NA|TRBV28
CASSWMTGMMKKLFF
TGTGCCAGCAGTTGGATGACAGGAATGATGAAAAAACTGTTTTTT
>TRBJ2-3|13|NA|once|TRBV28
CASSPPPTDTQYF
TGTGCCAGCAGCCCCCCCCCTACAGATACGCAGTATTTT
>TRBJ1-1|14|NA|few|TRBV2
CASSRALSPTEAFF
TGTGCCAGCAGCCGCGCACTATCCCCCACTGAAGCTTTCTTT
>TRBJ2-1|15|NA|NA|TRBV9
CASSVGLSSYNEQFF
TGTGCCAGCAGCGTAGGGCTGTCATCCTACAATGAGCAGTTCTTC
>TRBJ1-2|11|NA|NA|TRBV28
CASSGNYGYTF
TGTGCCAGCAGTGGCAACTATGGCTACACCTTC
>TRBJ1-6|14|NA|NA|TRBV7-3
CASSQTVSNSPLHF
TGTGCCAGCAGCCAAACAGTATCTAACTCACCCCTCCACTTT
>TRBJ1-4|14|TRBD1|NA|TRBV12-5
CASVPGQGTEKLFF
TGTGCTAGTGTCCCGGGACAGGGTACTGAAAAACTGTTTTTT